The 8 T cell receptor beta chains reported below all come from one sample, sequenced in a study of control samples from healthy donors and cancer patients. Sequenced by immunoSEQ multiplex PCR; TCRdb stores in-frame clones only, minus some. The sample contains 35,000 to 55,000 clones, around 93% of which appear only once. Sequenced sample: PBMCs. The origin of the receptors is a woman aged 40 to 55 with head and neck cancer.

In this sample, this clone turned up once. The rearrangement uses TRBV5-6 and TRBJ2-5; 7 positions agree with TRBD2. The trim removed 3 bases at V and 1 base at J, leaving 12 bases unmatched. The CDR3 length is 17 residues. Germline assignment: CDR1 SGHDT and CDR2 YYEEEE. CDR3 in amino acids: CASSSRGLAVLQETQYF. CDR3 nucleotides: TGTGCCAGCAGCTCTCGCGGGCTAGCGGTACTCCAAGAGACCCAGTACTTC. Complete variable domain (other parts from reference TRBV5-6 and TRBJ2-5): DAGVTQSPTHLIKTRGQQVTLRCSPKSGHDTVSWYQQALGQGPQFIFQYYEEEERQRGNFPDRFSGHQFPNYSSELNVNALLLGDSALYLCASSSRGLAVLQETQYFGPGTRLLVL.

This clone appeared once. The rearrangement joins TRBV18 to TRBJ2-7, with 10 bases that match TRBD2. V lost 6 bases, J lost 5 bases, and 10 bases stayed unmatched. Looked up from germline, CDR1 is KGHSH and CDR2 is LQKENI. The CDR3 covers 15 residues. The CDR3 loop is CASSPGTSDFDEQYF. The CDR3 DNA sequence: TGTGCCAGCTCGCCCGGGACTAGCGACTTTGACGAGCAGTACTTC. Variable domain in full (rest from reference TRBV18 and TRBJ2-7): NAGVMQNPRHLVRRRGQEARLRCSPMKGHSHVYWYRQLPEEGLKFMVYLQKENIIDESGMPKERFSAEFPKEGPSILRIQQVVRGDSAAYFCASSPGTSDFDEQYFGPGTRLTVT.

The chain links TRBV10-1 to TRBJ2-7, with 8 bases aligning to TRBD1. V dropped 2 bases and J dropped 6; count of bases not matched to a gene: 6. The CDR3 is 14 amino acids. In germline, CDR1 is WNHNN, CDR2 SYGVQD (reference sequence). In DNA, the CDR3 is TGCGCCAGCAGTGAGGCCGGGACAGGCTCCGAGCAGTACTTC. Amino acids: CASSEAGTGSEQYF.

The chain is built from TRBV6-4 and TRBJ2-3, with TRBD2 matching over 10 bases. Germline lookup yields CDR1 MRHNA and CDR2 SNTAGT. This CDR3 is built from 15 residues. The junction had 4 bases not matched to a gene; V was cut back by 4 bases and J by 3 bases. CDR3 loop: CASSVSSGGTDTQYF. CDR3 bases: TGTGCCAGCAGTGTCTCTAGCGGGGGAACAGATACGCAGTATTTT.

This clone appeared a few times. The chain uses TRBV7-9 and TRBJ2-1; 14 nucleotides agree with TRBD2. Germline V lookup: CDR1 SEHNR, CDR2 FQNEAQ (reference sequence). Trimming at V came to 2 bases and at J to 1 base, leaving 4 bases not matched to a gene. The CDR3 is 18 residues long. This chain's CDR3 is CASSLRTSGRKSYNEQFF. For the CDR3, the DNA is TGTGCCAGCAGCTTACGGACTAGCGGGAGGAAGTCCTACAATGAGCAGTTCTTC. The full variable domain, its missing parts supplied by reference TRBV7-9 and TRBJ2-1, is DTGVSQNPRHKITKRGQNVTFRCDPISEHNRLYWYRQTLGQGPEFLTYFQNEAQLEKSRLLSDRFSAERPKGSFSTLEIQRTEQGDSAMYLCASSLRTSGRKSYNEQFFGPGTRLTVL.

CDR3 region: CSAGTSDEQYF. CDR3 coding DNA: TGCAGTGCCGGCACTAGCGACGAGCAGTACTTC. The rearrangement links TRBV20-1 to TRBJ2-7; 7 bases agree with TRBD2. CDR1 and CDR2 (germline): DFQATT, SNEGSKA (reference sequence). The CDR3 has 11 residues. Trimming took 6 bases from V and 5 from J; bases not matched to a gene: 4.

CDR3: CASRTEVDTQYF. CDR3 DNA sequence: TGTGCCAGCAGGACCGAGGTAGATACGCAGTATTTT. V is TRBV12-3 or TRBV12-4 and J is TRBJ2-3, with no clear D. This CDR3 comprises 12 residues. The V and J ends lost 6 bases and 5 bases respectively, with 9 bases between them.

The rearrangement links TRBV19 to TRBJ2-5, with D perhaps TRBD2 (6 bases). The length of the CDR3 is 13 residues. The germline gives CDR1 LNHDA, CDR2 SQIVND (reference sequence). The V end was cut by 7 bases, the J end by 1 base, with 10 bases between. DNA for the CDR3: TGTGCCAGTAAACGGGGGACCCAAGAGACCCAGTACTTC. Its translation: CASKRGTQETQYF.